This TCR beta chain was profiled in a study of blood T cell repertoires in COVID-19. Study information: Italy, Spain and the United States were the sources of the convalescent and acute COVID-19 samples. PBMCs, B-cell-depleted T cells, or T cells provided the cDNA or gDNA that made up the material.

It was during active infection that Seattle patients were enrolled and then longitudinally followed. Sequencing was performed with immunoSEQ multiplex PCR; in TCRdb, only in-frame clones are kept and a portion is missing. The sample lists under 250,000 clones, roughly 92% seen once, with about 0.8% in the top ten. The CDR3 is 16 residues long. V was clipped by 8 bases and J by 7 bases; unmatched bases: 15. Germline CDR1 and CDR2: SNHLY and FYNNEI. This clonotype originated in a man aged 60 to 69 with COVID-19, enrolled during active disease. What was sequenced was peripheral blood. This chain joins TRBV2 and TRBJ1-4; 8 positions agree with TRBD1. The CDR3 loop reads CASAGYLTGDTEKLFF. CDR3 DNA: TGTGCCAGCGCAGGGTACTTGACAGGGGATACTGAAAAACTGTTTTTT.